This T cell receptor (beta chain) stems from a study of T cell responses to AZD1222 COVID-19 vaccine. Comments on this clone: Its antigen remains unidentified.

V gave up 5 bases and J gave up 2 bases; unmatched junction bases: 7. The CDR3 consists of 16 residues. In germline, CDR1 is SEHNR, CDR2 FQNEAQ (reference sequence). Profiled with immunoSEQ multiplex PCR; TCRdb holds only in-frame clones, not every one. Of 86,000 or so clones listed, about nine tenths are singletons. General observations from the study: Two AZD1222 administrations were followed by greater Spike-specific TCR breadth and depth. CD4 TCRs associated with vaccination spanned spike, dominating at 160-218 and 743-854. Baseline antibody screening turned up just six seropositive AZD1222 recipients.

Pooled in the analysis were second doses at about 4 or about 12 weeks. The specimen comprised peripheral blood, sampled 28 days after the second AZD1222 dose. The genes are TRBV7-9 and TRBJ2-7; 12 bases are a match to TRBD1. This TCR derives from an adult who received the AZD1222 COVID-19 vaccine. The CDR3 protein is CASSPGQGASAYEQYF. The CDR3 bases are TGTGCCAGCAGCCCGGGACAGGGGGCTTCAGCCTACGAGCAGTACTTC.